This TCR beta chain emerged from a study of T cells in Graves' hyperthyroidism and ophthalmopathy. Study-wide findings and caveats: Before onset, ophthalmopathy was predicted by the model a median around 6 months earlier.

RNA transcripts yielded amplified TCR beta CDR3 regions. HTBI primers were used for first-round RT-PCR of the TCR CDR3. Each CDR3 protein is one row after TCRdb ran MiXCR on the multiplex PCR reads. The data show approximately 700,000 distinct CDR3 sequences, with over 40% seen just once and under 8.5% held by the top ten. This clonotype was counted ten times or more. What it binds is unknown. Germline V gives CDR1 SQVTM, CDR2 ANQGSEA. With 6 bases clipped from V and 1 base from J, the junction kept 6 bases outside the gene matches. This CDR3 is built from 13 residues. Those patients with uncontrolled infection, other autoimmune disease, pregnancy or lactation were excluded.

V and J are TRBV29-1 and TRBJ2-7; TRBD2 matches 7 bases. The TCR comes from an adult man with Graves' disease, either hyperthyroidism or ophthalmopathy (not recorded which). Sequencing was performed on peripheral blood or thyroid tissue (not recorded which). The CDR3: CSVQRDWSYEQYF. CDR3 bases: TGCAGCGTCCAGCGGGATTGGTCCTACGAGCAGTACTTC.